This T cell receptor beta chain was profiled in a study of blood T cell repertoires in COVID-19 (dated by TCRdb to 2020 to 2022). About the full investigation: Collaborator samples came from the United States, Italy and Spain and covered acute and convalescent phases of COVID-19. The prospective study material was composed of cDNA or gDNA derived from T cells, B-cell-depleted T cells, or PBMCs. The dataset comprised deeply sampled blood TCRbeta repertoires from subjects exposed to, actively infected with, or recovered from COVID-19. The repertoires were released in a freely available public database intended as a resource for research on the immune response to SARS-CoV-2. Samples came from the ongoing ImmuneRACE study (first 160 participants) plus 1,254 subjects from 6 global collaborators. A de-identified subject ID, COVID-19 status, age in years and sex were almost always included in the sample metadata. HLA class I and class II types, where available, came from metadata supplied by the sample provider rather than from assay-based typing.

The investigation overall reported the following: The quantity of clinical and demographic metadata differed by source and by participant and was supplied without curation.

Collaborating institutions collected whole blood in K2EDTA tubes following their own protocols. For TCRbeta analysis, collaborator samples were shipped as frozen whole blood, as isolated PBMCs, or as DNA extracted from either sample type. TCRbeta CDR3 regions were amplified from genomic DNA using the immunoSEQ Assay, a bias-controlled multiplex PCR. In the paper's pipeline: The number of nucleated cells in each sample was estimated by amplification of reference gene primers within the assay. To quantify the absolute abundance of each unique TCRbeta CDR3 rearrangement, sequence reads were collapsed and filtered. For each sample, productive Simpson clonality was calculated as the square root of Simpson's diversity index across productive rearrangements. The immuneACCESS repertoire file appears here via TCRdb, limited to in-frame rearrangements. These files lack a portion of the clones; in checked studies, under half of the deficit traces to unresolved V genes, and the cause of the others is not known. The V and J calls and the clone size are those of that table, but D and trimming were determined from the DNA. Counted in this sample were 75,000 to 100,000 clones; approximately 86% of them appeared once. The biggest ten clones account for 25% to 35% of the sample.

In regard to this clone: There is no known antigen for this receptor. Base qualities are not at hand, and no much larger clone is one base apart.

The germline V gene (reference sequence) specifies LNHDA as CDR1 and SQIVND as CDR2. V is trimmed back by 11 bases and J by 0 bases, and the junction contains 14 bases that no gene match accounts for. The CDR3 holds 16 amino acids from the cysteine to the phenylalanine. CDR3 DNA only is kept here, 48 bases in frame from base 1. The sample was peripheral blood. The receptor was derived from a woman aged 80 or over with acute or convalescent COVID-19. The chain uses TRBV19 and TRBJ2-3, with 7 central nucleotides matching TRBD1. The CDR3 is CASRSPGGSSTDTQYF. At the DNA level, the sequence is TGTGCCTCCCGAAGCCCAGGGGGAAGTAGCACAGATACGCAGTATTTT. Where the CDR3 stops, the reference TRBV19 and TRBJ2-3 genes take over; the full variable domain is DGGITQSPKYLFRKEGQNVTLSCEQNLNHDAMYWYRQDPGQGLRLIYYSQIVNDFQKGDIAEGYSVSREKKESFPLTVTSAQKNPTAFYLCASRSPGGSSTDTQYFGPGTRLTVL.